This T cell receptor beta chain was profiled in a study of T cells in Graves' hyperthyroidism and ophthalmopathy. General study points: Blood also showed most of the thyroid clonotypes that were expanded above 0.001.

The source material, RNA transcripts, was used to amplify TCR beta CDR3 regions. During a first-round RT-PCR of the TCR CDR3, the HTBI primer set was used. TCRdb re-derived calls from the multiplex PCR reads in MiXCR, one entry per CDR3 protein. The profile shows almost 600,000 distinct CDR3 sequences, around 45% of them singletons. To note about this clonotype: No antigen is known for it. A much larger clone differs from this one at a single base, so this may be a read error.

The study defined stable Graves' hyperthyroidism as no ophthalmopathy progression within 18 months. Exclusion of a patient resulted from uncontrolled infection, other autoimmune disease, pregnancy or lactation. The clonotype originates from a woman aged 18-35 years with Graves' hyperthyroidism. Material for sequencing was peripheral blood or thyroid tissue (not recorded which).

The DNA of the CDR3 is TGTGCCACCGGGGAAGGGCGTGTTGGTGAGCAGTACTTC. Protein: CATGEGRVGEQYF. The chain carries TRBV15 and TRBJ2-7; D call uncertain. Germline V gene data show CDR1 as LNHNV and CDR2 as YYDKDF (reference sequence). There are 13 residues in the CDR3. V lost 8 bases and J 7 bases, leaving 18 bases between the germline ends. Combining the CDR3 with reference TRBV15 and TRBJ2-7 gives the whole variable domain DAMVIQNPRYQVTQFGKPVTLSCSQTLNHNVMYWYQQKSSQAPKLLFHYYDKDFNNEADTPDNFQSRRPNTSFCFLDIRSPGLGDTAMYLCATGEGRVGEQYFGPGTRLTVT.